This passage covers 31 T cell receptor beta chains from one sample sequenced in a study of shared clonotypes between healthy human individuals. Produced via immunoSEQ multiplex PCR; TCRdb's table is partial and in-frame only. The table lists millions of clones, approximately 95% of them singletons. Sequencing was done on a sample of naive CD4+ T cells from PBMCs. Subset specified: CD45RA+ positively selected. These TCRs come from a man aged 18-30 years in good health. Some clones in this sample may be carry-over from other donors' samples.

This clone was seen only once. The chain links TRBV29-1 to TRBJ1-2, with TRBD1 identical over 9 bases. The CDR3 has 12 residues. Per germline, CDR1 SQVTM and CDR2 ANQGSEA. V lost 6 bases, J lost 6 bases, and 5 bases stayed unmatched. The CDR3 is CSVTGGADGYTF. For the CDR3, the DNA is TGCAGCGTAACAGGGGGCGCAGATGGCTACACCTTC.

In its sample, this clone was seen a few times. CDR3 coding DNA: TGCAGCGTTGATCAGGGGTTGAACACTGAAGCTTTCTTT. It is translated as CSVDQGLNTEAFF. This chain connects TRBV29-1 to TRBJ1-1; maybe TRBD1 (6 bases). The CDR3 is made up of 13 amino acids. From germline, CDR1 is SQVTM and CDR2 ANQGSEA. V was clipped by 3 bases and J by 0 bases, with 8 bases between them.

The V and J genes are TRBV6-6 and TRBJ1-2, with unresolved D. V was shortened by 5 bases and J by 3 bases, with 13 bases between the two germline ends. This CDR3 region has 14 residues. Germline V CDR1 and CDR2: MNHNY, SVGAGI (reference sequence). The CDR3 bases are TGTGCCAGCAGTGGGCAGGCCAGATACTATGGCTACACCTTC. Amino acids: CASSGQARYYGYTF.

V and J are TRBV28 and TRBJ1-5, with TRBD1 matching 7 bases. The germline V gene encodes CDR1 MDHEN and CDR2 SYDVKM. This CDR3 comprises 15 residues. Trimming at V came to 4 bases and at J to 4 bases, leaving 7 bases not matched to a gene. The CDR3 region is CASSSSGQDNQPQHF. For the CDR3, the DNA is TGTGCCAGCAGTTCTTCAGGACAGGATAATCAGCCCCAGCATTTT.

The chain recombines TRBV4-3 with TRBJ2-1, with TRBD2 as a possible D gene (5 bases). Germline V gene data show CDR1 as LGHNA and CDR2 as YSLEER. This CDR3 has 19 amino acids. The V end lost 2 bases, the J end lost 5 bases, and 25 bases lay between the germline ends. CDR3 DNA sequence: TGCGCCAGCAGCCAAAGATTGGGTTTTCCGGGCGGGCCTGACAATGAGCAGTTCTTC. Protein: CASSQRLGFPGGPDNEQFF.

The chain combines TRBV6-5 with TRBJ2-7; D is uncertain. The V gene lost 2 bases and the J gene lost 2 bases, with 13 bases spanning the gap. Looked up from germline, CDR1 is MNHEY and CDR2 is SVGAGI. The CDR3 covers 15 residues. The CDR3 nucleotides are TGTGCCAGCAGTTACGTCGCAGGACGAACCTACGAGCAGTACTTC. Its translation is CASSYVAGRTYEQYF.

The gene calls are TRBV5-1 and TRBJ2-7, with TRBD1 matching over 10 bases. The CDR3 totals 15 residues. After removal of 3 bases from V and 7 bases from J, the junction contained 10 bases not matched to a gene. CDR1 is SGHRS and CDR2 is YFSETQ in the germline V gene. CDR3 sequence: CASSSRQGAMGEQYF. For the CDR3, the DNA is TGCGCCAGCAGCTCGCGACAGGGGGCGATGGGGGAGCAGTACTTC. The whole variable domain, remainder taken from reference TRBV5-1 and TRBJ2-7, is KAGVTQTPRYLIKTRGQQVTLSCSPISGHRSVSWYQQTPGQGLQFLFEYFSETQRNKGNFPGRFSGRQFSNSRSEMNVSTLELGDSALYLCASSSRQGAMGEQYFGPGTRLTVT.

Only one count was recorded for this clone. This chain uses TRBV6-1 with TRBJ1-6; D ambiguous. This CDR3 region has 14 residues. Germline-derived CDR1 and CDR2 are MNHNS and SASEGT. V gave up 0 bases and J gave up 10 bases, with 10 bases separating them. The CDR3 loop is CASSEAGYRSPLHF. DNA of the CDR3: TGTGCCAGCAGTGAAGCGGGGTATAGGTCACCCCTCCACTTT.

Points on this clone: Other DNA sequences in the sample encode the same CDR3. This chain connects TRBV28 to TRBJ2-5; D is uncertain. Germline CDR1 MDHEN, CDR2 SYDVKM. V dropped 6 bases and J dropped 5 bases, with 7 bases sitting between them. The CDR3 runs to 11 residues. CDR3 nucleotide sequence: TGTGCCAGCAGCTATCGGGAGACCCAGTACTTC. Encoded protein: CASSYRETQYF. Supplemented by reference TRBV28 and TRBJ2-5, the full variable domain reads DVKVTQSSRYLVKRTGEKVFLECVQDMDHENMFWYRQDPGLGLRLIYFSYDVKMKEKGDIPEGYSVSREKKERFSLILESASTNQTSMYLCASSYRETQYFGPGTRLLVL.

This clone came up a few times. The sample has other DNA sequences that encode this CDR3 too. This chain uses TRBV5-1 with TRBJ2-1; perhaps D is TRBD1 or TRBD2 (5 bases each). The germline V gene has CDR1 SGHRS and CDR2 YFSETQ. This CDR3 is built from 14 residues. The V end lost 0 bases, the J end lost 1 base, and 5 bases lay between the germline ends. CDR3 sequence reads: CASSLGGSYNEQFF. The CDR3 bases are TGCGCCAGCAGCTTGGGGGGGTCCTACAATGAGCAGTTCTTC. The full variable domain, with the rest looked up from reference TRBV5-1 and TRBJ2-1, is KAGVTQTPRYLIKTRGQQVTLSCSPISGHRSVSWYQQTPGQGLQFLFEYFSETQRNKGNFPGRFSGRQFSNSRSEMNVSTLELGDSALYLCASSLGGSYNEQFFGPGTRLTVL.

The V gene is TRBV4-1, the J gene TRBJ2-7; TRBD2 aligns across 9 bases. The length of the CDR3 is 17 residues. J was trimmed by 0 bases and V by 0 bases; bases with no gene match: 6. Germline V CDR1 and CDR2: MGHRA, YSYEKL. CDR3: CASSQDSGGRGSYEQYF. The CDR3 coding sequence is TGCGCCAGCAGCCAAGATAGCGGCGGGAGGGGCTCCTACGAGCAGTACTTC.

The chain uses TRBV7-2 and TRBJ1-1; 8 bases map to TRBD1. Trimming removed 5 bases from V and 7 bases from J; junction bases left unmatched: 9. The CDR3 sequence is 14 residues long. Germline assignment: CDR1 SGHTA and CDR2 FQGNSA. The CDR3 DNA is TGTGCCAGCAGCATCACAGGGGGAGCGGTTGAAGCTTTCTTT. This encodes CASSITGGAVEAFF.

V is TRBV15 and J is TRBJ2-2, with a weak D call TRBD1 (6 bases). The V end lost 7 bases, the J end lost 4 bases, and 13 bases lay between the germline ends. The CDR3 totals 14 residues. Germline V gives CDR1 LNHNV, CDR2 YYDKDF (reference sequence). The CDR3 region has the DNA TGTGCCACCACCCCAGGGGTTCGCACCGGGGAGCTGTTTTTT. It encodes CATTPGVRTGELFF.

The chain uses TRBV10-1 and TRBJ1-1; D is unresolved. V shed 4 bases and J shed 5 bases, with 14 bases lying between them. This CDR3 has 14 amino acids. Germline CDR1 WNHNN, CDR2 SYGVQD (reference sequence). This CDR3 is CASSGNRFRTEAFF. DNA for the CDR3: TGCGCCAGCAGTGGGAATAGGTTTCGGACTGAAGCTTTCTTT.

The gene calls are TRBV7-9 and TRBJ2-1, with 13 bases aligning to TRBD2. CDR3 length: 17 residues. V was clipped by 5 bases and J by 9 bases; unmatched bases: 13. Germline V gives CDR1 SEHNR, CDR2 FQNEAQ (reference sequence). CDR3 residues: CASSRRPGTSGTLEQFF. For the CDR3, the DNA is TGTGCCAGCAGCCGACGCCCCGGGACTAGCGGGACGCTTGAGCAGTTCTTC.

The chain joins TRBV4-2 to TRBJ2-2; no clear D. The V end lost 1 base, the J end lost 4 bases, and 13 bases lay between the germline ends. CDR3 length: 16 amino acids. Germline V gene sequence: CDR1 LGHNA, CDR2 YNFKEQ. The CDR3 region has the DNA TGTGCCAGCAGCCAAGCTGTGGCGACTCTCACCGGGGAGCTGTTTTTT. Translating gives CASSQAVATLTGELFF.

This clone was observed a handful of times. This CDR3 is CASSRAPNTGELFF. For the CDR3, the DNA is TGTGCCAGCAGCCGCGCCCCGAACACCGGGGAGCTGTTTTTT. The chain combines TRBV16 with TRBJ2-2; no reliable D call. CDR1 KGHSY and CDR2 FQNENV come from the germline V gene. V lost 4 bases and J 0 bases, leaving 6 bases between the germline ends. CDR3 length: 14 amino acids.

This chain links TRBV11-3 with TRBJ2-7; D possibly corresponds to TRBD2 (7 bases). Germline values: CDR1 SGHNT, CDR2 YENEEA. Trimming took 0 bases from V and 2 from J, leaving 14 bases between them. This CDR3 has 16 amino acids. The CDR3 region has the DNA TGTGCCAGCAGCTTAGATCGGGGGGCCGGGCCCTACGAGCAGTACTTC. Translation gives CASSLDRGAGPYEQYF.

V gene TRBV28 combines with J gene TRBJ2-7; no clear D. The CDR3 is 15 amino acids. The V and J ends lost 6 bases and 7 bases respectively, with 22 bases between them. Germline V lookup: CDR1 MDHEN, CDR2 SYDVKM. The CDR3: CASSPQTIGQGEQYF. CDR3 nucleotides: TGTGCCAGCAGCCCCCAAACTATAGGCCAAGGGGAGCAGTACTTC.

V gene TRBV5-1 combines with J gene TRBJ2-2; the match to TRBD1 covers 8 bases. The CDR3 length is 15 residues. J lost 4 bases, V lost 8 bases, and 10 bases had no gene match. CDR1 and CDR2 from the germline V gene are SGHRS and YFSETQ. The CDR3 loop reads CASAATGGGTGELFF. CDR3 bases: TGCGCCAGTGCGGCCACAGGGGGAGGCACCGGGGAGCTGTTTTTT.

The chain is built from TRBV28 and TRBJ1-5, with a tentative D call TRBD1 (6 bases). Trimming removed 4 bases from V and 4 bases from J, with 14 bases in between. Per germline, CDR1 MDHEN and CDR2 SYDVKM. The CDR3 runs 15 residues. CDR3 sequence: CASSWPGRGNQPQHF. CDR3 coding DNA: TGTGCCAGCAGTTGGCCAGGCAGGGGAAATCAGCCCCAGCATTTT.

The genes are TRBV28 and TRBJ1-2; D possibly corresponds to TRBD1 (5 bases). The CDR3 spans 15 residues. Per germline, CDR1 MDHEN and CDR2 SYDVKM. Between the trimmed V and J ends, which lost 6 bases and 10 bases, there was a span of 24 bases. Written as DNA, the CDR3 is TGTGCCAGCAGCCGCCCTATAGGGACGTCGGAATACTACACCTTC. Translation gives CASSRPIGTSEYYTF.

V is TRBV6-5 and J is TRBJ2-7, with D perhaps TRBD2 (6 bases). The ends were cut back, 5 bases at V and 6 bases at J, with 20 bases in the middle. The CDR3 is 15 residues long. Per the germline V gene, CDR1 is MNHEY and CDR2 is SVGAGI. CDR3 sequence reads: CASSRAREKRSEQYF. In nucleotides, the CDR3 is TGTGCCAGCAGTAGGGCCCGGGAGAAGAGGTCCGAGCAGTACTTC.

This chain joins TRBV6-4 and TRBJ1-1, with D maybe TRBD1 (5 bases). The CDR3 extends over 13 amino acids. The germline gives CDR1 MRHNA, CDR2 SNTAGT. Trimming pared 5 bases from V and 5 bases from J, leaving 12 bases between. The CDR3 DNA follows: TGTGCCAGCAGTCCTGGAGAGGGGACTGAAGCTTTCTTT. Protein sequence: CASSPGEGTEAFF.

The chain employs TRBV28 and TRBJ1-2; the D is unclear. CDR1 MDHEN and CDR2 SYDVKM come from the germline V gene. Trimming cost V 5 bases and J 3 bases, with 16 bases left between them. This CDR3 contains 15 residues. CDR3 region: CASSPPGGIDYGYTF. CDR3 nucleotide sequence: TGTGCCAGCAGTCCACCGGGAGGGATCGACTATGGCTACACCTTC.

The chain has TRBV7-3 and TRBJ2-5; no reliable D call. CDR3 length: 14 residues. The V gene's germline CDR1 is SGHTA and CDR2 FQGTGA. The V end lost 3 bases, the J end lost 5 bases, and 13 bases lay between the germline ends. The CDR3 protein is CASSFKADTETQYF. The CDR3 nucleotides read TGTGCCAGCAGCTTTAAGGCGGATACCGAGACCCAGTACTTC.

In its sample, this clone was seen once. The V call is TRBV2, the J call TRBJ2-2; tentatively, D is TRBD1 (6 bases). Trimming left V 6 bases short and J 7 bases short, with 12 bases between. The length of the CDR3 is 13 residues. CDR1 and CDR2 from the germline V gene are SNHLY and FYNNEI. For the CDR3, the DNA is TGTGCCAGCAGAGAACAGGGATTCGGGGAGCTGTTTTTT. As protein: CASREQGFGELFF.

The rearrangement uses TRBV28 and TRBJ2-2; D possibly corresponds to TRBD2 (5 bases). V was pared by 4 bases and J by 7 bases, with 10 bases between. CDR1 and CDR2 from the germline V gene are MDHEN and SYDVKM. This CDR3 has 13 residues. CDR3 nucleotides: TGTGCCAGCAGTTCCCGGGAACACGGGGAGCTGTTTTTT. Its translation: CASSSREHGELFF. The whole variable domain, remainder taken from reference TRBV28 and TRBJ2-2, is DVKVTQSSRYLVKRTGEKVFLECVQDMDHENMFWYRQDPGLGLRLIYFSYDVKMKEKGDIPEGYSVSREKKERFSLILESASTNQTSMYLCASSSREHGELFFGEGSRLTVL.

CDR3 protein: CASSQGQNEQYF. For the CDR3, the DNA is TGTGCCAGCAGCCAGGGGCAAAATGAGCAGTACTTC. The chain employs TRBV4-2 and TRBJ2-7, with D perhaps TRBD1 (5 bases). The germline gives CDR1 LGHNA, CDR2 YNFKEQ. V dropped 3 bases and J dropped 7 bases, with 10 bases sitting between them. The CDR3 is 12 amino acids.

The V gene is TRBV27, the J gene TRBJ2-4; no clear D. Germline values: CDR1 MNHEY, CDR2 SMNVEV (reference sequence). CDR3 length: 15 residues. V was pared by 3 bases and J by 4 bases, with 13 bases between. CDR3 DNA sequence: TGTGCCAGCAGTTTTTTAGGTTCTGGGAAAAACATTCAGTACTTC. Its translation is CASSFLGSGKNIQYF.

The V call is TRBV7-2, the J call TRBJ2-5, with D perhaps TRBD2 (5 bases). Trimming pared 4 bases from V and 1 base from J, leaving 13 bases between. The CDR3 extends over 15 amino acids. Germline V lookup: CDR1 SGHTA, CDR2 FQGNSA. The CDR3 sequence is CASSSQDGLQETQYF. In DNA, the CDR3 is TGTGCCAGCAGCTCCCAGGACGGACTCCAAGAGACCCAGTACTTC.